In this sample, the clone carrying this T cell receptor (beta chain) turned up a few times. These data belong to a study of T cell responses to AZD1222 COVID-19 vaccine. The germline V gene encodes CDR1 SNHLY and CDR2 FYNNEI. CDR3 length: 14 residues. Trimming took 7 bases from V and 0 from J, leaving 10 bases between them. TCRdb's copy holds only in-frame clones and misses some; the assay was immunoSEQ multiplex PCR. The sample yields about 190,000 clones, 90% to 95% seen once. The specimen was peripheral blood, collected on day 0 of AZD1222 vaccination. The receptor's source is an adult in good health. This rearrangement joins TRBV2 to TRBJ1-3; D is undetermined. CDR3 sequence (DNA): TGTGCCAGCACCGAACTCAGCTCTGGAAACACCATATATTTT. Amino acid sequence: CASTELSSGNTIYF.